This TCR beta chain emerged from a study of blood T cells in healthy people across ages. About the study: Per every two T cells, about one barcoded beta molecule was captured by template switching.

As concerns this clonotype: The antigen is undetermined.

Through a sample-barcoded 5' primer and a J-beta primer mix, a second PCR was run for roughly 7 to 11 cycles. Each cDNA molecule was tagged by a template-switch adaptor with 12 random nucleotides. TCRdb analysed the 5' RACE reads with MiXCR anew, one entry per CDR3 protein. The repertoire consists of roughly 1.7 million distinct CDR3 sequences, with roughly 32% occurring once and the leading ten covering approximately 10%. General study points: Strong correlation existed between TCR beta diversity and naive T cell percentage.

Input material: blood. This sequence was found in a woman under 40 in good health.

Here the CDR3 reads CASSKVVGLAGPSSYEQYF. Written as DNA, the CDR3 is TGTGCCAGCAGCAAAGTGGTGGGACTAGCGGGGCCGAGCTCCTACGAGCAGTACTTC. This chain uses TRBV21-1 with TRBJ2-7; the table's D call TRBD2 went unverified against the DNA. TRBV21-1 is a pseudogene. This CDR3 has 19 amino acids.